A selection of T cell receptor beta chains follows, all from one sample in a study of beta chain features in type 1 diabetes. TCRdb keeps only in-frame clones here, not all; method: immunoSEQ multiplex PCR. The sample holds some 240,000 clones, about a tenth seen once. The specimen sequenced was central memory CD4+ T cells from blood. Receptors were obtained from a man between 18 and 35 years old in good health. Each CDR3 is given with its conserved first and last residue. Each record gives: D gene, J gene, clone size, V gene, CDR3 protein, CDR3 DNA. The D gene is left open where the match is weak. The size entry is marked missing in some rows and otherwise reads once, few, many or a size class.

>.|TRBJ2-3|few|TRBV6-1
CASSETSLSTDTQYF
TGTGCCAGCAGTGAAACTAGCCTGAGCACAGATACGCAGTATTTT
>.|TRBJ2-3|few|TRBV9
CASSGEISDTQYF
TGTGCCAGCAGCGGGGAGATCTCAGATACGCAGTATTTT
>.|TRBJ1-5|many|TRBV15
CATSRGVGQPQHF
TGTGCCACCAGCAGAGGGGTGGGTCAGCCCCAGCATTTT
>TRBD2|TRBJ2-7|.|TRBV2
CASSSSGRGSYEQYF
TGTGCCAGCAGTTCTAGCGGCCGGGGCTCCTACGAGCAGTACTTC
>TRBD2|TRBJ2-5|.|TRBV27
CASSVREGETQYF
TGTGCCAGCAGTGTCAGGGAGGGAGAGACCCAGTACTTC
>.|TRBJ2-7|.|TRBV28
CASSLQNYEQYF
TGTGCCAGCAGTCTTCAGAACTACGAGCAGTACTTC
>.|TRBJ1-2|.|TRBV19
CASSIGADNYGYTF
TGTGCCAGTAGTATCGGGGCGGATAACTATGGCTACACCTTC
>TRBD2|TRBJ2-3|few|TRBV20-1
CSAPNSGTQYF
TGCAGTGCCCCTAATAGCGGGACGCAGTATTTT
>.|TRBJ2-2|many|TRBV28
CASTPGTGELFF
TGTGCCAGCACCCCGGGCACCGGGGAGCTGTTTTTT
>.|TRBJ2-7|many|TRBV5-1
CASSRDLGYEQYF
TGCGCCAGCAGTCGGGACTTGGGGTACGAGCAGTACTTC
>TRBD1|TRBJ2-7|few|TRBV28
CASQGQALAEQYF
TGTGCCAGCCAGGGACAGGCTCTTGCAGAGCAGTACTTC
>TRBD2|TRBJ2-1|.|TRBV13
CASSSGLAGVHEQFF
TGTGCCAGCAGCTCGGGACTAGCGGGAGTCCATGAGCAGTTCTTC
>.|TRBJ1-2|few|TRBV30
CAWSVRQKGPYF
TGTGCCTGGAGTGTACGTCAAAAGGGACCCTACTTC
>.|TRBJ1-5|few|TRBV29-1
CSVQYGNQPQHF
TGCAGCGTGCAGTACGGGAATCAGCCCCAGCATTTT
>.|TRBJ2-1|.|TRBV7-2
CASSPANREQFF
TGTGCCAGCAGCCCCGCTAACCGTGAGCAGTTCTTC
>TRBD2|TRBJ2-3|.|TRBV7-3
CASSQGLAANTQYF
TGTGCCAGCAGCCAGGGACTAGCGGCAAATACGCAGTATTTT
>TRBD2|TRBJ2-7|.|TRBV18
CASSPGVAGTYYEQYF
TGTGCCAGCTCACCGGGCGTAGCGGGGACTTACTACGAGCAGTACTTC
>TRBD1|TRBJ1-4|few|TRBV30
CASGRSGGFGEKLFF
TGTGCCTCGGGCCGATCAGGGGGCTTCGGTGAAAAACTGTTTTTT
>TRBD2|TRBJ2-5|few|TRBV9
CASSPGTSGQETQYF
TGTGCCAGCAGCCCTGGGACTAGCGGGCAAGAGACCCAGTACTTC
>TRBD1|TRBJ2-1|.|TRBV19
CASSIRGTGSANEQFF
TGTGCCAGTAGTATCAGGGGGACAGGGTCCGCCAATGAGCAGTTCTTC
>.|TRBJ2-5|.|TRBV30
CAWSRGGRETQYF
TGTGCCTGGAGTAGGGGGGGTCGGGAGACCCAGTACTTC
>TRBD2|TRBJ2-5|.|TRBV11-2
CASSLVGGQETQYF
TGTGCCAGCAGCTTGGTGGGGGGGCAAGAGACCCAGTACTTC
>.|TRBJ2-5|.|TRBV13
CASSSGRKETQYF
TGTGCCAGCAGCTCTGGACGGAAAGAGACCCAGTACTTC
>.|TRBJ2-1|few|TRBV7-2
CASSQRRWYEQFF
TGTGCCAGCAGCCAACGGAGGTGGTATGAGCAGTTCTTC
>.|TRBJ1-5|few|TRBV5-6
CASSFNQPQHF
TGTGCCAGCAGCTTTAATCAGCCCCAGCATTTT
>.|TRBJ2-1|.|TRBV28
CASSSWRDPLMEQFF
TGTGCCAGCAGTTCCTGGCGGGACCCCCTGATGGAGCAGTTCTTC
>.|TRBJ2-1|few|TRBV11-1
CASSATPYLSYNEQFF
TGTGCCAGCAGCGCGACTCCATACCTCTCCTACAATGAGCAGTTCTTC
>TRBD2|TRBJ2-7|many|TRBV4-2
CASSLGTSDSYEQYF
TGTGCCAGCAGCCTCGGGACTAGCGATTCCTACGAGCAGTACTTC
>.|TRBJ1-1|.|TRBV29-1
CSGGLTNTEAFF
TGCAGCGGGGGGTTAACAAACACTGAAGCTTTCTTT